This TCR beta chain came from a study of blood T cell repertoires in COVID-19. The wider study: Specimens from acute and convalescent COVID-19 originated in the United States, Italy and Spain. Sample material is recorded as cDNA or gDNA derived from T cells, B-cell-depleted T cells, or PBMCs.

Original handling: Scientists estimated how many nucleated cells there were by amplifying reference gene primers. Sequenced by immunoSEQ multiplex PCR; TCRdb stores in-frame clones only, minus some. V and J calls and clone size are as listed in that table; D and trimming were resolved from the DNA. The table records around 170,000 clones, roughly nine tenths of them present only once. The sequencing sample was made of peripheral blood. The TCR was taken from a man aged 18 to 29 who had recovered from COVID-19.

CDR3 DNA: TGCGCCAGCAGCCTCACCGGGACAGGGGGCAAGGAGCAGTACTTC. Translation gives CASSLTGTGGKEQYF. The chain recombines TRBV4-1 with TRBJ2-7, with TRBD1 matching 12 bases. The CDR3 is 15 amino acids. Germline V gene lookup returns CDR1 MGHRA and CDR2 YSYEKL. Trimming took 4 bases from V and 7 from J; bases not matched to a gene: 8.